This T cell receptor (beta chain) was retrieved from a study of breast tumors, draining lymph nodes, adjacent tissues. From the multiplex PCR reads, TCRdb called clonotypes with MiXCR, one entry per CDR3 protein. The sample has 13,000 or so distinct CDR3 sequences; about 50% are singletons. The length of the CDR3 is 18 residues. Germline V gene lookup returns CDR1 LGHDT and CDR2 YNNKEL (reference sequence). Trimming took 0 bases from V and 0 from J, leaving 14 bases between them. This rearrangement joins TRBV3-1 to TRBJ2-2; possibly TRBD1 for D (6 bases). Sequenced sample: tumor-adjacent breast tissue. This sequence was found in a female donor with breast cancer. Some clones in this sample may be carry-over from other donors' samples. CDR3 DNA: TGTGCCAGCAGCCAAGAGCAGGAGGACAGAACGAACACCGGGGAGCTGTTTTTT. This sequence encodes CASSQEQEDRTNTGELFF.